The following is a T cell receptor beta chain sequence with its context. Its antigen is not known. Time point described: peripheral blood 6 weeks after treatment start. Germline CDR1 and CDR2: MNHEY and SMNVEV (reference sequence). V lost 6 bases to trimming and J lost 2 bases, with 14 bases between them. The length of the CDR3 is 14 residues. The record originates from a study of PD-L1 blockade in urothelial cancer. Whole-study context: Atezolizumab was started by patients around 2014 at 1,200 mg intravenously every 3 weeks. Patients' histories included 0 to 3 prior chemotherapy regimens. Blood was analyzed 3 weeks (second dose) and 6 weeks after treatment start.

Clones were read by immunoSEQ multiplex PCR, and TCRdb kept only the in-frame ones, dropping some. The sample carries more than 90,000 clones, over 65% recorded once. Study results and caveats: Durable benefit accompanied greater 3-week expansion of tumor-associated blood clones.

The chain carries TRBV27 and TRBJ2-7; a weak D match, TRBD1 (5 bases). The sequence derives from a man in his sixties or seventies with urothelial cancer. The specimen comprised PBMCs, sampled around atezolizumab (anti-PD-L1) treatment. Written as DNA, the CDR3 is TGTGCCAGCAGATTAGACAGAGAGCCCTACGAGCAGTACTTC. As protein: CASRLDREPYEQYF.